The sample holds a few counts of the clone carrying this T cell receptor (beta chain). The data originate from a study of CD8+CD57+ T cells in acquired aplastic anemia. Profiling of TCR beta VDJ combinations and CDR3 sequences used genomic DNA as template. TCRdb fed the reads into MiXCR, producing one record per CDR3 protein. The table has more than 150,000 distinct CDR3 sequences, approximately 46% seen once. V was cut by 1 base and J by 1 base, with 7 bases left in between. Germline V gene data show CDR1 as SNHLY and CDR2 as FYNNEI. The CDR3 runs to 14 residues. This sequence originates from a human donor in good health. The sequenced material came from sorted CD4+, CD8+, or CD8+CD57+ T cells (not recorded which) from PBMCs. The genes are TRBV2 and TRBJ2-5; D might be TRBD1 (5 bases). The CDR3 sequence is CASSEGRVQETQYF. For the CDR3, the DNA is TGTGCCAGCAGTGAAGGCAGGGTCCAAGAGACCCAGTACTTC.